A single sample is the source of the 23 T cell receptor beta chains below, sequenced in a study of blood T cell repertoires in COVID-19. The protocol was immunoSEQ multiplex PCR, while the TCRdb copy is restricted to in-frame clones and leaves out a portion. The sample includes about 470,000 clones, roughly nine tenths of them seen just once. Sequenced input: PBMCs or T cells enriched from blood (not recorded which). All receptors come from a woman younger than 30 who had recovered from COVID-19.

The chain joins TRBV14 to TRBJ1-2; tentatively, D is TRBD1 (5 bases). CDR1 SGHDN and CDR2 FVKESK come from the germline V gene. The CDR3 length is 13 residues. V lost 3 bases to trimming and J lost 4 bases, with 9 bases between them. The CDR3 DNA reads TGTGCCAGCAGCCAGCGACAGTTCTATGGCTACACCTTC. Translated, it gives CASSQRQFYGYTF. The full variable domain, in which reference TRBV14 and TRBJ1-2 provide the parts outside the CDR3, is EAGVTQFPSHSVIEKGQTVTLRCDPISGHDNLYWYRRVMGKEIKFLLHFVKESKQDESGMPNNRFLAERTGGTYSTLKVQPAELEDSGVYFCASSQRQFYGYTFGSGTRLTVV.

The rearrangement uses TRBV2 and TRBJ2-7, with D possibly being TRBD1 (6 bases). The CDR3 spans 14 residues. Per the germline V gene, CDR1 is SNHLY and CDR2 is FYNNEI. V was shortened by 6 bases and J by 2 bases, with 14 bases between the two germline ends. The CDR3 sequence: CASRARQAAYEQYF. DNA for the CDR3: TGTGCCAGCAGGGCTCGACAGGCGGCCTACGAGCAGTACTTC.

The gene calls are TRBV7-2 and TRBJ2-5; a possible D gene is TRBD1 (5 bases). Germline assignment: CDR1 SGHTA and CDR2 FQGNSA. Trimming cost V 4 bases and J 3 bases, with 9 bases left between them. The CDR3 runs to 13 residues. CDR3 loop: CASSYKGKETQYF. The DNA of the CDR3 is TGTGCCAGCAGCTACAAGGGGAAAGAGACCCAGTACTTC.

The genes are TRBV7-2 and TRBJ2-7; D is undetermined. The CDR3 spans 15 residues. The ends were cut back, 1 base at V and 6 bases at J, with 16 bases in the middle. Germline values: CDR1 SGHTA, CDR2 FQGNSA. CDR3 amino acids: CASSLVWQVRSEQYF. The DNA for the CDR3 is TGTGCCAGCAGCTTAGTGTGGCAGGTACGATCCGAGCAGTACTTC.

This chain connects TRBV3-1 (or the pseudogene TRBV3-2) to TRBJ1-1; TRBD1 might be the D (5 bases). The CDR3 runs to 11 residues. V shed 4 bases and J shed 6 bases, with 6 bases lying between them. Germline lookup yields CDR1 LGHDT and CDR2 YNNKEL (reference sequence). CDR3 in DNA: TGTGCCAGCAGCCTAGGGGCTGAAGCTTTCTTT. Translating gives CASSLGAEAFF.

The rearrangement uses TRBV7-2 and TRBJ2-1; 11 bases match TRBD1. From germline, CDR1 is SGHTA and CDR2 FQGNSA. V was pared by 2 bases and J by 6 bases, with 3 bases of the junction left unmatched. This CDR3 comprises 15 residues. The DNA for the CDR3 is TGTGCCAGCAGCTTATCGGGACAGGGGGGCAATGAGCAGTTCTTC. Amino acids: CASSLSGQGGNEQFF.

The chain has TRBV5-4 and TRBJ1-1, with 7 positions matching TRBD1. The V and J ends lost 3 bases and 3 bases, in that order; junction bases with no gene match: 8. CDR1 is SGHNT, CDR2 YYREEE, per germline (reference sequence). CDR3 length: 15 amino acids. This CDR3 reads CASSSDRVGDTEAFF. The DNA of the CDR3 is TGTGCCAGCAGCTCCGACAGGGTGGGGGACACTGAAGCTTTCTTT.

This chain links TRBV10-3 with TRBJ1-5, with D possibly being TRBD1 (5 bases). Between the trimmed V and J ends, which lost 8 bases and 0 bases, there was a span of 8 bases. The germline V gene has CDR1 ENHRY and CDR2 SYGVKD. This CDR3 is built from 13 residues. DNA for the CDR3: TGTGCCATCGCCGACAGTAGCAATCAGCCCCAGCATTTT. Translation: CAIADSSNQPQHF.

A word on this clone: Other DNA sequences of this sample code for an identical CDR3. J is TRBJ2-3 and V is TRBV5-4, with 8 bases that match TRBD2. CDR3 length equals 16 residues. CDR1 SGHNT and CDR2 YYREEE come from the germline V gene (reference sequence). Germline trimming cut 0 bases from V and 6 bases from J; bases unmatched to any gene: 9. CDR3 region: CASSLGSGGPGDTQYF. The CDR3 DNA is TGTGCCAGCAGCTTGGGCAGCGGGGGTCCCGGGGATACGCAGTATTTT.

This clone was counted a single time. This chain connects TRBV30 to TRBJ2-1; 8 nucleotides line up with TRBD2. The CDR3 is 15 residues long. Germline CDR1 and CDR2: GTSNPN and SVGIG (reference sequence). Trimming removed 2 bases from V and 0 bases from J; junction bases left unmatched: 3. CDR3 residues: CAWSRSGGSYNEQFF. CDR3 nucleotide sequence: TGTGCCTGGAGTAGGAGCGGGGGCTCCTACAATGAGCAGTTCTTC.

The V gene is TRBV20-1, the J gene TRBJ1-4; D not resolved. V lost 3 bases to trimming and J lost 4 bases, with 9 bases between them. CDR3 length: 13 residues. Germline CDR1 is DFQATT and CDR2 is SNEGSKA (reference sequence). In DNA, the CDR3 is TGCAGTGCTAGTCGGAGCCTTAATGAAAAACTGTTTTTT. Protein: CSASRSLNEKLFF.

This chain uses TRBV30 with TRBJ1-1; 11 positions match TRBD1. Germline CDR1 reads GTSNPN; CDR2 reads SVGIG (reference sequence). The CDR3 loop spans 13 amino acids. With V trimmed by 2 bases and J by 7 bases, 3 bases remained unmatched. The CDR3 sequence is CAWSHGTGGEAFF. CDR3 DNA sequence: TGTGCCTGGAGTCACGGGACAGGGGGTGAAGCTTTCTTT. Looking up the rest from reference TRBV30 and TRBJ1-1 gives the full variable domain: SQTIHQWPATLVQPVGSPLSLECTVEGTSNPNLYWYRQAAGRGLQLLFYSVGIGQISSEVPQNLSASRPQDRQFILSSKKLLLSDSGFYLCAWSHGTGGEAFFGQGTRLTVV.

This CDR3 reads CASTHGTGGAGELFF. The CDR3 DNA reads TGTGCCAGCACCCATGGGACAGGGGGAGCCGGGGAGCTGTTTTTT. The chain has TRBV6-5 and TRBJ2-2, with 11 nucleotides matching TRBD1. Per the germline V gene, CDR1 is MNHEY and CDR2 is SVGAGI. V dropped 7 bases and J dropped 6; count of bases not matched to a gene: 7. This CDR3 has 15 amino acids.

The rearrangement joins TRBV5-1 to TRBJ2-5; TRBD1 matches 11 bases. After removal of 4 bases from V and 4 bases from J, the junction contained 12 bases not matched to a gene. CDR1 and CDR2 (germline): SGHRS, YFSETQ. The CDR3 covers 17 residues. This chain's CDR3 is CASSPPGQGAGGETQYF. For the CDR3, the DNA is TGCGCCAGCAGCCCACCCGGACAGGGGGCGGGAGGAGAGACCCAGTACTTC.

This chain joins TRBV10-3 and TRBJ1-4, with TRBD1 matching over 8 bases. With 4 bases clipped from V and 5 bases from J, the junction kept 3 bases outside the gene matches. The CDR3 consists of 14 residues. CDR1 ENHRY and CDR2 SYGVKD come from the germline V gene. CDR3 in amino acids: CAISGTGFNEKLFF. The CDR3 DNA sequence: TGTGCCATCAGTGGGACAGGGTTCAATGAAAAACTGTTTTTT.

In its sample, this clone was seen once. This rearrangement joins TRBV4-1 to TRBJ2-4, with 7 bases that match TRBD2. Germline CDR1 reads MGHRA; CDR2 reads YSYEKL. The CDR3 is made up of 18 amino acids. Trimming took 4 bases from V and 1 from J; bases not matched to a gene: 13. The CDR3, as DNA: TGCGCCAGCAGCCTAGAGCGGGGCAGGGTTGGTGCCAAAAACATTCAGTACTTC. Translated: CASSLERGRVGAKNIQYF.

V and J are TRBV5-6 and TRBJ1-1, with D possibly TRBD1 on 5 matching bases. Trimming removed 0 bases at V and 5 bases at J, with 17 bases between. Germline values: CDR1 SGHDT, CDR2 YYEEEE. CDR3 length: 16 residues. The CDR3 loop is CASSLGFRGRRTEAFF. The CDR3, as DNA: TGTGCCAGCAGCTTGGGATTCCGGGGGAGAAGGACTGAAGCTTTCTTT.

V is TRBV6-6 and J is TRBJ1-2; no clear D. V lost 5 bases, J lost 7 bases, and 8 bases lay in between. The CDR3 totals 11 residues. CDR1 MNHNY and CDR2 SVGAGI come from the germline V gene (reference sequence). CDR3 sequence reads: CASSTKTGYTF. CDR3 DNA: TGTGCCAGCAGTACTAAAACTGGCTACACCTTC.

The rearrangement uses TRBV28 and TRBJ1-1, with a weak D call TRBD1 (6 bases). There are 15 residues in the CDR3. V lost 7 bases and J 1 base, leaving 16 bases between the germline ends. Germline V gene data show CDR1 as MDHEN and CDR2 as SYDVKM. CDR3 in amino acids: CASNAPDRSNTEAFF. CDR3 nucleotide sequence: TGTGCCAGCAATGCCCCGGACAGATCGAACACTGAAGCTTTCTTT.

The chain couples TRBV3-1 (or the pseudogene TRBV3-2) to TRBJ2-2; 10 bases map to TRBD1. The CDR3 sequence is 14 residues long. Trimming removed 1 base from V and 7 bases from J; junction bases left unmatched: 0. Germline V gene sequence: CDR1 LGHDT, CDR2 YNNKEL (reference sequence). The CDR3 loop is CASSQGTGGGELFF. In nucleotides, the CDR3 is TGTGCCAGCAGCCAAGGGACAGGGGGCGGGGAGCTGTTTTTT.

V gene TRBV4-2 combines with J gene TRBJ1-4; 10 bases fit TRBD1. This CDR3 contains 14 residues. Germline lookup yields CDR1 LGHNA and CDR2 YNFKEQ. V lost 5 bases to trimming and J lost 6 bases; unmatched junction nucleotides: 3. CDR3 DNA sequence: TGTGCCAGCAGCTGGACAGGGGGAGATGAAAAACTGTTTTTT. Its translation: CASSWTGGDEKLFF.

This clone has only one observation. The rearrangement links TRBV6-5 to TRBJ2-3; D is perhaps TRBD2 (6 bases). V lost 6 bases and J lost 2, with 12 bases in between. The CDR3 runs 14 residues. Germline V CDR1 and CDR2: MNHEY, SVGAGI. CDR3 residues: CASSPGGVTDTQYF. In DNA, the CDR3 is TGTGCCAGCAGCCCCGGCGGGGTCACAGATACGCAGTATTTT.

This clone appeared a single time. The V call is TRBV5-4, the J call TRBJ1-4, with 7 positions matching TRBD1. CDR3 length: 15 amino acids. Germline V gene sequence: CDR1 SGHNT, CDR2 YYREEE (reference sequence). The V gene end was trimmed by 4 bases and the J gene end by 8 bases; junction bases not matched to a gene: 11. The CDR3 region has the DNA TGTGCCAGCAGCAACCCCGGGACAGTAGGAGAAAAACTGTTTTTT. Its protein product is CASSNPGTVGEKLFF.